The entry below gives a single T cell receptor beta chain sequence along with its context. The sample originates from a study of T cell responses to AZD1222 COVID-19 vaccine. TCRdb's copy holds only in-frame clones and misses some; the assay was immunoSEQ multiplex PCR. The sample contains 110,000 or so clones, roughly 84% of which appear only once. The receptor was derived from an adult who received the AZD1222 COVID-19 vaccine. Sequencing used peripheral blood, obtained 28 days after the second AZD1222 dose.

In DNA form, the CDR3 reads TGTGCCAGCAGTAGAGGACTAGCGGGAGAGACTGCAGATACGCAGTATTTT. Translation gives CASSRGLAGETADTQYF. V is TRBV28 and J is TRBJ2-3; 13 positions agree with TRBD2. The CDR3 length is 17 residues. CDR1 is MDHEN and CDR2 is SYDVKM in the germline V gene. J gave up 4 bases and V 5 bases, and 9 bases lay outside the gene matches.